The 27 T cell receptor beta chains below all came from one sample that was sequenced in a study of identical twins. TCRdb redid the calling of the 5' RACE reads with MiXCR, one entry per CDR3 protein. The top ten clones hold 1.5% to 2% of a sample with 690,000 or so distinct CDR3 sequences, over 5% of them seen once. Sequenced sample: naive T cells sorted from blood. Every receptor here comes from a man aged 18 to 30 in good health.

This clonotype was recorded many times. The chain employs TRBV5-1 and TRBJ1-6; perhaps TRBD1 as D (6 bases). Germline V lookup: CDR1 SGHRS, CDR2 YFSETQ. V lost 1 base, J lost 11 bases, and 13 bases lay in between. The CDR3 is 14 residues long. CDR3 sequence (DNA): TGCGCCAGCAGCTTGTCCGGGACAAGAACACCCCTCCACTTT. Encoded protein: CASSLSGTRTPLHF.

This clonotype occurred a few times. The V gene is TRBV5-1, the J gene TRBJ2-1; 9 bases are shared with TRBD2. The CDR3 is 16 residues long. The germline gives CDR1 SGHRS, CDR2 YFSETQ. V shed 4 bases and J 0 bases; nucleotides not matched to a gene: 5. CDR3 coding DNA: TGCGCCAGCAGCACACGACTAGCGGCCTCCTACAATGAGCAGTTCTTC. Protein: CASSTRLAASYNEQFF. Drawing the rest from reference TRBV5-1 and TRBJ2-1, the complete variable domain is KAGVTQTPRYLIKTRGQQVTLSCSPISGHRSVSWYQQTPGQGLQFLFEYFSETQRNKGNFPGRFSGRQFSNSRSEMNVSTLELGDSALYLCASSTRLAASYNEQFFGPGTRLTVL.

This clonotype was detected a few times. V usage is TRBV11-2 and J usage is TRBJ2-5, with D perhaps TRBD2 (5 bases). Trimming removed 0 bases from V and 14 bases from J, with 13 bases in between. This CDR3 comprises 12 residues. CDR1 is SGHAT and CDR2 is FQNNGV in the germline V gene. The CDR3 loop reads CASSLDRRSPYF. The CDR3 nucleotides read TGTGCCAGCAGCTTAGATCGGAGGTCCCCCTACTTC. Full variable domain (remainder filled in from reference TRBV11-2 and TRBJ2-5): EAGVAQSPRYKIIEKRQSVAFWCNPISGHATLYWYQQILGQGPKLLIQFQNNGVVDDSQLPKDRFSAERLKGVDSTLKIQPAKLEDSAVYLCASSLDRRSPYFGPGTRLLVL.

In its sample, this clonotype was seen many times. The chain links TRBV12-3 or TRBV12-4 to TRBJ2-2; possibly TRBD1 for D (7 bases). Between the trimmed V and J ends, which lost 8 bases and 5 bases, there was a span of 15 bases. This CDR3 region has 14 residues. CDR3 amino acids: CASRGTAATGELFF. For the CDR3, the DNA is TGTGCCAGCCGGGGGACAGCGGCGACCGGGGAGCTGTTTTTT.

Of note for this clonotype: A much larger clonotype is one base distant, so this may be a read error. The chain recombines TRBV28 with TRBJ2-7; D perhaps matches TRBD1 (6 bases). The CDR3 loop spans 12 amino acids. The germline CDR1 and CDR2 sequences are MDHEN and SYDVKM. The CDR3 DNA sequence: TGTGCCAGCAAGACAGGTTCCTACGGGCAGTACTTC. Encoded protein: CASKTGSYGQYF.

This rearrangement joins TRBV2 to TRBJ2-1; no reliable D call. CDR3 length: 14 residues. Trimming removed 2 bases from V and 8 bases from J, with 13 bases in between. Per the germline V gene, CDR1 is SNHLY and CDR2 is FYNNEI. The CDR3 loop is CASSESAFRDEQFF. The CDR3 DNA follows: TGTGCCAGCAGTGAATCGGCCTTCCGAGATGAGCAGTTCTTC.

This clonotype came up many times. The gene calls are TRBV12-3 or TRBV12-4 and TRBJ1-6, with D maybe TRBD1 (5 bases). The CDR3 covers 13 residues. Trimming stripped 6 bases from V and 11 bases from J, with 14 bases between. The CDR3 loop is CASSPGVSTPLHF. The CDR3 bases are TGTGCCAGCAGCCCGGGGGTGTCAACACCCCTCCACTTT.

This clonotype was picked up many times. The V gene is TRBV3-1, the J gene TRBJ2-7; D tentatively reads TRBD1 or TRBD2 (5 bases each). CDR1 and CDR2 from the germline V gene are LGHDT and YNNKEL (reference sequence). V lost 3 bases to trimming and J lost 6 bases, with 15 bases between them. This CDR3 has 14 amino acids. CDR3 loop: CASSQRLRGFEQYF. CDR3 bases: TGTGCCAGCAGCCAGCGGCTGAGGGGATTCGAGCAGTACTTC.

At least ten counts were recorded for this clonotype. The V gene is TRBV12-3 or TRBV12-4, the J gene TRBJ2-1, with 7 positions matching TRBD2. The J segment lost 2 bases and the V segment lost 6 bases, leaving 10 bases of the junction unmatched. The CDR3 has 16 residues. The CDR3 reads CASSLRAGATYNEQFF. The DNA for the CDR3 is TGTGCCAGCAGCCTCAGGGCGGGAGCAACCTACAATGAGCAGTTCTTC.

Comment on this clonotype: Mismatch with germline at one junction end may stem from a read error. The V and J genes are TRBV5-6 and TRBJ2-7; TRBD1 aligns across 12 bases. Germline lookup yields CDR1 SGHDT and CDR2 YYEEEE. The CDR3 sequence is 15 residues long. CDR3 nucleotides: TGTGCCAGCAGATTGGGACAGGGGGCGACCTACGAGCAGTACTTC. Protein sequence: CASRLGQGATYEQYF.

This clonotype has a count of ten or more. The chain employs TRBV24-1 and TRBJ2-6; TRBD1 aligns across 8 bases. Trimming removed 3 bases from V and 0 bases from J; junction bases left unmatched: 3. Germline assignment: CDR1 KGHDR and CDR2 SFDVKD. The CDR3 is 17 residues long. The CDR3 sequence is CATSDDDRGSGANVLTF. The CDR3 nucleotides are TGTGCCACCAGTGATGATGACAGGGGCTCTGGGGCCAACGTCCTGACTTTC.

As regards this clonotype: The germline gene is not matched at one end of the junction; a read error may be the cause. This rearrangement joins TRBV11-2 to TRBJ2-5, with D maybe TRBD1 (7 bases). CDR3 length: 15 amino acids. Germline-derived CDR1 and CDR2 are SGHAT and FQNNGV. The CDR3 nucleotides read TGTGCCAGCAGCTCAATACAGGGGAGGCAAGCGACCCAGTACTTC. Translating it yields CASSSIQGRQATQYF. Full variable domain (missing parts from reference TRBV11-2 and TRBJ2-5): EAGVAQSPRYKIIEKRQSVAFWCNPISGHATLYWYQQILGQGPKLLIQFQNNGVVDDSQLPKDRFSAERLKGVDSTLKIQPAKLEDSAVYLCASSSIQGRQATQYFGPGTRLLVL.

V gene TRBV20-1 combines with J gene TRBJ2-7, with D uncertain. CDR3 length: 12 amino acids. Germline V lookup: CDR1 DFQATT, CDR2 SNEGSKA (reference sequence). V lost 2 bases and J 5 bases, leaving 10 bases between the germline ends. Written as DNA, the CDR3 is TGCAGTGCTAGACGACTTATCGACGAGCAGTACTTC. It is translated as CSARRLIDEQYF.

This clonotype has a handful of counts. This chain uses TRBV10-3 with TRBJ2-5; D call uncertain. This CDR3 has 15 residues. The V and J ends lost 0 bases and 2 bases respectively, with 10 bases between them. The germline gives CDR1 ENHRY, CDR2 SYGVKD. The CDR3 here is CAISESGRFQETQYF. CDR3 nucleotide sequence: TGTGCCATCAGTGAGTCCGGAAGATTTCAAGAGACCCAGTACTTC.

This clonotype appeared many times. The chain couples TRBV20-1 to TRBJ2-7; D is possibly TRBD2 (6 bases). The CDR3 has 13 residues. V was pared by 5 bases and J by 0 bases, with 11 bases between. Germline CDR1 is DFQATT and CDR2 is SNEGSKA (reference sequence). CDR3 loop: CSAGTGSSYEQYF. The CDR3 DNA reads TGCAGTGCTGGGACCGGGAGCTCCTACGAGCAGTACTTC.

This clonotype was observed a few times. The V gene is TRBV7-9, the J gene TRBJ1-4, with 7 bases identical to TRBD1. Germline V gives CDR1 SEHNR, CDR2 FQNEAQ (reference sequence). This CDR3 has 15 amino acids. V shed 5 bases and J 5 bases; nucleotides not matched to a gene: 8. The CDR3 reads CASSLRQGRNEKLFF. In DNA, the CDR3 is TGTGCCAGCAGCCTTCGACAGGGTAGAAATGAAAAACTGTTTTTT.

There are a few counts of this clonotype. The chain combines TRBV3-1 with TRBJ2-5; no clear D gene. The ends were cut back, 0 bases at V and 8 bases at J, with 4 bases in the middle. This CDR3 comprises 11 residues. Germline V gene lookup returns CDR1 LGHDT and CDR2 YNNKEL (reference sequence). CDR3 bases: TGTGCCAGCAGCCAAGAGAGAACCCAGTACTTC. Protein: CASSQERTQYF.

Notes on this clonotype: A much larger clone is a single base away; this may be a read error. The final CDR3 position lacks the conserved phenylalanine or tryptophan, pointing to a likely read error. CDR3 protein: CASSDIQGPEQFS. The CDR3, as DNA: TGTGCCAGCAGTGATATACAGGGGCCTGAGCAGTTCTCC. V and J are TRBV25-1 and TRBJ2-1, with 7 bases that match TRBD1. Trimming took 3 bases from V and 9 from J; bases not matched to a gene: 5. From germline, CDR1 is MGHDK and CDR2 SYGVNS. CDR3 length equals 13 residues.

At least ten counts were recorded for this clonotype. The chain links TRBV20-1 to TRBJ2-2; D remains ambiguous. Germline lookup yields CDR1 DFQATT and CDR2 SNEGSKA (reference sequence). The ends were cut back, 1 base at V and 0 bases at J, with 3 bases in the middle. The CDR3 spans 13 residues. The DNA for the CDR3 is TGCAGTGCTAGAGGGTCGAACACCGGGGAGCTGTTTTTT. It translates to CSARGSNTGELFF.

There are many counts of this clonotype. The J gene is TRBJ2-7, the V gene TRBV12-3 or TRBV12-4; perhaps TRBD1 as D (6 bases). The ends were cut back, 3 bases at V and 4 bases at J, with 13 bases in the middle. The CDR3 contains 14 residues. Written as DNA, the CDR3 is TGTGCCAGCAGTTTTTTGGGGGCGGGTTACGAGCAGTACTTC. Its translation is CASSFLGAGYEQYF.

This clonotype was recorded a few times. The CDR3 protein is CASNKFSGQMNTDTQYF. For the CDR3, the DNA is TGCGCCAGCAACAAATTCTCGGGGCAAATGAACACAGATACGCAGTATTTT. The chain employs TRBV5-1 and TRBJ2-3; D tentatively fits TRBD1 or TRBD2 (5 bases each). V was trimmed by 6 bases and J by 2 bases, leaving 22 bases between them. CDR1 and CDR2 (germline): SGHRS, YFSETQ. CDR3 length: 17 residues.

This clonotype has just a few counts. V and J are TRBV10-3 and TRBJ1-2; the match to TRBD1 covers 7 bases. Unmatched junction bases numbered 16, after V lost 3 bases and J lost 0 bases. The germline gives CDR1 ENHRY, CDR2 SYGVKD. The CDR3 is made up of 19 amino acids. CDR3 in amino acids: CAISESGTEIIPANYGYTF. CDR3 nucleotide sequence: TGTGCCATCAGTGAATCGGGGACAGAAATAATTCCAGCTAACTATGGCTACACCTTC.

This clonotype has more than one count but fewer than ten. The J gene is TRBJ2-3, the V gene TRBV11-2; no clear D gene. This CDR3 contains 15 residues. The germline V and J ends were trimmed by 2 bases and 1 base, with 10 bases remaining between them. CDR1 is SGHAT, CDR2 FQNNGV, per germline. The CDR3 reads CASSLSGRRTDTQYF. The CDR3 region has the DNA TGTGCCAGCAGCTTATCGGGCCGACGCACAGATACGCAGTATTTT.

This clonotype was counted a few times. The CDR3 here is CASTSSTAPSNQPQHF. CDR3 nucleotide sequence: TGTGCCAGCACATCATCGACAGCTCCTTCGAATCAGCCCCAGCATTTT. The chain carries TRBV6-1 and TRBJ1-5, with a weak D call TRBD1 (5 bases). The V end lost 7 bases, the J end lost 4 bases, and 20 bases lay between the germline ends. The CDR3 is 16 amino acids. Germline V gene sequence: CDR1 MNHNS, CDR2 SASEGT.

This clonotype was seen more than once but under ten times. V usage is TRBV20-1 and J usage is TRBJ2-5; a weak D match, TRBD2 (5 bases). The V end lost 1 base, the J end lost 1 base, and 13 bases lay between the germline ends. Germline V gene data show CDR1 as DFQATT and CDR2 as SNEGSKA (reference sequence). The CDR3 loop spans 15 amino acids. CDR3 protein: CSARGSAESQETQYF. CDR3 nucleotide sequence: TGCAGTGCTAGAGGCTCAGCGGAGAGCCAAGAGACCCAGTACTTC.

This clonotype came up many times. This chain joins TRBV12-3 or TRBV12-4 and TRBJ2-2; 10 bases are shared with TRBD1. The junction had 1 base not matched to a gene; V was cut back by 3 bases and J by 6 bases. This CDR3 has 14 residues. The CDR3: CASSFGQGAGELFF. The DNA for the CDR3 is TGTGCCAGCAGTTTTGGACAGGGGGCCGGGGAGCTGTTTTTT.

CDR3 region: CASSLLAGGNYEQYF. The CDR3 nucleotides are TGTGCCAGCAGCTTACTAGCGGGAGGCAACTACGAGCAGTACTTC. The rearrangement joins TRBV5-6 to TRBJ2-7; TRBD2 agrees at 12 bases. Losses at the gene ends were 2 bases for V and 3 bases for J; bases not matched to a gene: 3. Germline-derived CDR1 and CDR2 are SGHDT and YYEEEE. The CDR3 runs 15 residues.